Sequencing of this TCR beta chain was carried out in a study of blood T cells in healthy people across ages. Study-level points and caveats: Roughly linear age-related decline in beta diversity appeared, significant by age 40. Expanded clonotype changes were possibly confounded by unknown donor CMV status.

The ends were cut back, 9 bases at V and 10 bases at J, with 19 bases in the middle. The germline V gene encodes CDR1 MNHEY and CDR2 SVGEGT. The CDR3 has 12 residues. This clonotype was observed a handful of times. The antigen is not known. Donors were systemically healthy Caucasian individuals from Russia aged about 6 to 90 years. Then a second PCR, running roughly 7 to 11 cycles, was carried out with a sample-barcoded 5' primer and a J-beta primer mix. With 12 random nucleotides, a template-switch adaptor tagged each individual cDNA molecule. TCRdb analysed the 5' RACE reads with MiXCR anew, one entry per CDR3 protein. The sample shows about 670,000 distinct CDR3 sequences, 52% of them seen only once.

The chain uses TRBV6-2 or TRBV6-3 and TRBJ2-7, with D possibly being TRBD1 or TRBD2 (5 bases each). What was sequenced was blood. This sequence was found in a woman of 80 years or more in good health. Written as DNA, the CDR3 is TGTGCCAGTACGGACCCGGCTTGGGACCAGTACTTC. As protein: CASTDPAWDQYF.